One TCR beta chain is described in this entry. Its specificity is not known. The data belong to a study of cytomegalovirus exposure and HLA in healthy donors. Study details: An early data release held tens of millions of unique TCRs from HLA-typed donors. Whole-study results and caveats: There were some V segments, including TRBV6-2 and TRBV6-3, excluded as indistinguishable. Approximately 18,000 TCR beta sequences were associated with HLA alleles at 0.05 false discovery rate in a later analysis. It is likely that the observed cluster of highly shared sequence variants was a sequencing artifact.

The CDR3 spans 15 residues. Germline V gene data show CDR1 as SGHVS and CDR2 as FQNEAQ. The V gene end was trimmed by 0 bases and the J gene end by 2 bases; junction bases not matched to a gene: 2. The PCR employed 60 Vbeta primers together with 13 Jbeta primers. Assay used: immunoSEQ multiplex PCR; TCRdb lists only in-frame clones, some missing. The sample has around 85,000 clones; less than 80% are singletons. The TCR sequence derives from a man younger than 40 in good health and CMV-seropositive. The rearrangement uses TRBV7-8 and TRBJ2-5; 8 bases agree with TRBD2. The sample taken for sequencing was PBMCs. Here the CDR3 DNA reads TGTGCCAGCAGCTTAGCCGGGGGGGCTCAAGAGACCCAGTACTTC. This gives the protein CASSLAGGAQETQYF.